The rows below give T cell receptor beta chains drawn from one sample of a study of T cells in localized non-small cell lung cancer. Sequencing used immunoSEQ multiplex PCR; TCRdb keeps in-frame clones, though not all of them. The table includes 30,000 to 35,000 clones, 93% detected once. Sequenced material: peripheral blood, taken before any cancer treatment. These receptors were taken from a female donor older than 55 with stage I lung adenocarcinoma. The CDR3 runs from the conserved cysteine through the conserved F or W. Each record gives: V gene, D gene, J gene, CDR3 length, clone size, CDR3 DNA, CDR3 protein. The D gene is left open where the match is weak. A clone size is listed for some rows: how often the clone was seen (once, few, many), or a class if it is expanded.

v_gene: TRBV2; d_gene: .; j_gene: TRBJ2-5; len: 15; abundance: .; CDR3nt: TGTGCCAGCAGTGAAATAGGCGCCACAGGGGAGACCCAGTACTTC; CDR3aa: CASSEIGATGETQYF
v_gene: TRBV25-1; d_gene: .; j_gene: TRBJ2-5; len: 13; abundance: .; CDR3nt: TGTGCCAGCAAGGGACGGAACCAAGAGACCCAGTACTTC; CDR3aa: CASKGRNQETQYF
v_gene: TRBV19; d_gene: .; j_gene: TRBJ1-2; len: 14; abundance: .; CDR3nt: TGTGCCAGTAGCCCTTCTACAGGGAACTATGGCTACACCTTC; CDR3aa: CASSPSTGNYGYTF
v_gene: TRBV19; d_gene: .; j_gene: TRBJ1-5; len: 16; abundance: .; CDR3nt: TGTGCCAGTAGCCCTAAGCTAGGGGTTGGCAATCAGCCCCAGCATTTT; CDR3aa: CASSPKLGVGNQPQHF
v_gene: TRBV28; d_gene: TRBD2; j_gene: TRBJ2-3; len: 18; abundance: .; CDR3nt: TGTGCCAGCAGTTTACATGGACTAGCGGGGGGGCTCACAGATACGCAGTATTTT; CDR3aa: CASSLHGLAGGLTDTQYF
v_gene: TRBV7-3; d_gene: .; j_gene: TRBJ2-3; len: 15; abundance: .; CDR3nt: TGTGCCAGCAGCTTAAACTCCGCTAGCACAGATACGCAGTATTTT; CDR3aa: CASSLNSASTDTQYF
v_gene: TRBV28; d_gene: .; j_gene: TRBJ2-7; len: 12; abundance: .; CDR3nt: TGTGCCAGCAGTTTGGCCGGTTACGAGCAGTACTTC; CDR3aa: CASSLAGYEQYF
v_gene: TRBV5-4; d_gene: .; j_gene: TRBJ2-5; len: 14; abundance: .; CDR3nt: TGTGCCAGCAGCGGCTTGGACAATCAAGAGACCCAGTACTTC; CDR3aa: CASSGLDNQETQYF
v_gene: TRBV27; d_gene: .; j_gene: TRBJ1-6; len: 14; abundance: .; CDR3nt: TGTGCCAGCACCCGTCCGGGGGATAATTCACCCCTCCACTTT; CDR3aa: CASTRPGDNSPLHF
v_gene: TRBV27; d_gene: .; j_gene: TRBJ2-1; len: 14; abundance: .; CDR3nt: TGTGCCAGCAGTTTTACGAGGAGAATGAATGAGCAGTTCTTC; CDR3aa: CASSFTRRMNEQFF
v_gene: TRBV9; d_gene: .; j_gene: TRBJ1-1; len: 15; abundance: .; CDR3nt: TGTGCCAGCAGCGTAGTACCGGGAGGTGGCACTGAAGCTTTCTTT; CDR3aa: CASSVVPGGGTEAFF
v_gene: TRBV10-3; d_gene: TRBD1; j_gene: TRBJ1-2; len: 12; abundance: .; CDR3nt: TGTGCCATCAGGGGGGGACAGGGTGGCTACACCTTC; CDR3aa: CAIRGGQGGYTF
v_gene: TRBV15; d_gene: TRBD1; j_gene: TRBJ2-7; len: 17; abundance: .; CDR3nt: TGTGCCACCAGCAGAGACAGGAGGGGGACAGGGACCTACGAGCAGTACTTC; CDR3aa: CATSRDRRGTGTYEQYF
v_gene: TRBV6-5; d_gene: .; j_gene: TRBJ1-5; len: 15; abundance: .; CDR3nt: TGTGCCAGCAGTTACTCGGGACAACGCAATCAGCCCCAGCATTTT; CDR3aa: CASSYSGQRNQPQHF
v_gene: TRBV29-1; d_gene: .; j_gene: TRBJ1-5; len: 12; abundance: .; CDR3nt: TGCAGCGTTGGGGGCGGTTATCAGCCCCAGCATTTT; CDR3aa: CSVGGGYQPQHF
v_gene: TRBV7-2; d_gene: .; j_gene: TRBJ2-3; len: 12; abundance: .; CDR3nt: TGTGCCAGCAGCCGCGAGCGAGGCGTGCAGTATTTT; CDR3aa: CASSRERGVQYF
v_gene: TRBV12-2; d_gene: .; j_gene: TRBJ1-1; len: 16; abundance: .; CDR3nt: TGTGCAAGTCGCCAGCACTCGAAGTGCCTGAACACTGAAGCTTTCTTT; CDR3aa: CASRQHSKCLNTEAFF
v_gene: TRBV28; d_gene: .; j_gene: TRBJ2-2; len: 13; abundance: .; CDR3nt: TGTGCCAGCAGTTCAACGAACACCGGGGAGCTGTTTTTT; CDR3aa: CASSSTNTGELFF
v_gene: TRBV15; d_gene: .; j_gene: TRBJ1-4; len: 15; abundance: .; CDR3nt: TGTGCCACCAGCAGAGAGGGGGGGGCTAATGAAAAACTGTTTTTT; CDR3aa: CATSREGGANEKLFF
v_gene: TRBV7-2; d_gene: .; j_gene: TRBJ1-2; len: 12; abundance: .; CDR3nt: TGTGCCAGCAGCACCGACGTCTATGGCTACACCTTC; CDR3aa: CASSTDVYGYTF
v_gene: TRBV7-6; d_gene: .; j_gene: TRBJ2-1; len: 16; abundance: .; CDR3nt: TGTGCCAGCAGCCCCCAGGTAGCGGAGTCCTACAATGAGCAGTTCTTC; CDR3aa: CASSPQVAESYNEQFF
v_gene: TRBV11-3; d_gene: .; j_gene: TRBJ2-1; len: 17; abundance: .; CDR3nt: TGTGCCAGCAGCCCAACACCCCGGGGGGCTTCCTACAATGAGCAGTTCTTC; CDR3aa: CASSPTPRGASYNEQFF
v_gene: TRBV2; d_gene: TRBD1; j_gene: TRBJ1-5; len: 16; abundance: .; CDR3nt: TGTGCCAGCAGTTCCTCCGGGACAGGGGGTGTTCAGCCCCAGCATTTT; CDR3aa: CASSSSGTGGVQPQHF
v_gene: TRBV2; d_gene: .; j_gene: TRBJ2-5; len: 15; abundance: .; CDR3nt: TGTGCCAGCAGCCCTTTCTTGAGGGGCCAAGAGACCCAGTACTTC; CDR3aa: CASSPFLRGQETQYF
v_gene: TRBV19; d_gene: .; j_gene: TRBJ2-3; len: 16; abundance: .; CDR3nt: TGTGCCAGTAGTATAGGGCTCCTTGGCCTCACAGATACGCAGTATTTT; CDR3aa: CASSIGLLGLTDTQYF
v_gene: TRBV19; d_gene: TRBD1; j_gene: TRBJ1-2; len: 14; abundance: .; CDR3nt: TGTGCCAGTAGTATTCCTGGACAGGCGGACGGCTACACCTTC; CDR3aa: CASSIPGQADGYTF
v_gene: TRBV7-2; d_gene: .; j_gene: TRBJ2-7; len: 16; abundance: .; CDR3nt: TGTGCCAGCAGCTTAGGTCCTTTCAGGGGTCCCTACGAGCAGTACTTC; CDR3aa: CASSLGPFRGPYEQYF
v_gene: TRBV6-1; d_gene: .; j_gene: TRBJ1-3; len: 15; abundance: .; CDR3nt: TGTGCCAGCACCACCGAGGGGTATGCTGGAAACACCATATATTTT; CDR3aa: CASTTEGYAGNTIYF
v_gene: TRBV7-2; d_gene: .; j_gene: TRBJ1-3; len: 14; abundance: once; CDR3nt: TGTGCCAGCAGCGTGGTGGGTACTGGAAACACCATATATTTT; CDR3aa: CASSVVGTGNTIYF
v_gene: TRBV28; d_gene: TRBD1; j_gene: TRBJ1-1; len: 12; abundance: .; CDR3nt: TGTGCCAGCAGTAGACTAGGACAGGGATCTTTCTTT; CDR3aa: CASSRLGQGSFF
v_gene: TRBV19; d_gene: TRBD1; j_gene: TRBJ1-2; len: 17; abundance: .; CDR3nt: TGTGCCAGTAATCCAAGGTTGGCGGAGGGGGCGGTCTATGGCTACACCTTC; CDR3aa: CASNPRLAEGAVYGYTF
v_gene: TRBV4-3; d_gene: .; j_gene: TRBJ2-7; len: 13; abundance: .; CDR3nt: TGCGCCAGCAGCCAAGAAACAGGGCAAAAGCAGTACTTC; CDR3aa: CASSQETGQKQYF
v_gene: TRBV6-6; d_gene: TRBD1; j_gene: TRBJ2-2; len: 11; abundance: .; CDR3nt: TGTGCCATCGATTCAGGGGGACGACTGTTTTTT; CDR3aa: CAIDSGGRLFF
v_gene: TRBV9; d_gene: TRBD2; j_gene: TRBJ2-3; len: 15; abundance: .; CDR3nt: TGTGCCAGCAGCGTCCTAGCGGGAGGGGGCGTTACGCAGTATTTT; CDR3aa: CASSVLAGGGVTQYF
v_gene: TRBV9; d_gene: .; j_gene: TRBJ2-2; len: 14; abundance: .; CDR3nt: TGTGCCAGCAGCTACACCCTGGACACCGGGGAGCTGTTTTTT; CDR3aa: CASSYTLDTGELFF
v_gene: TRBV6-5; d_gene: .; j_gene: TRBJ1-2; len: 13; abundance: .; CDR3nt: TGTGCCAGCAGTTCCACGGTGAACTATGGCTACACCTTC; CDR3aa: CASSSTVNYGYTF
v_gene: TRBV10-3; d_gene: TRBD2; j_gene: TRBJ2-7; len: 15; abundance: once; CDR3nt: TGTGCCATCAGTGCCCGAGCGGGGGAGACCTACGAGCAGTACTTC; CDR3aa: CAISARAGETYEQYF
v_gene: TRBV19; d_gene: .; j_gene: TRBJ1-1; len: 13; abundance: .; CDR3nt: TGTGCCAGCCTCAACAGGGAAGGTAGGGAAGCTTTCTTT; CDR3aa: CASLNREGREAFF
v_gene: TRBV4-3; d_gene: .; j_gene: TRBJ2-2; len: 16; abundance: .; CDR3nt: TGCGCCAGCAGCCAAGATCTTTGGGGGCTCACCGGGGAGCTGTTTTTT; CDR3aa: CASSQDLWGLTGELFF
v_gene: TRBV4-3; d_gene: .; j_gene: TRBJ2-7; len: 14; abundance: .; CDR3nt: TGCGCCAGCAGCCAAGATTGGGGGACCTACGAGCAGTACTTC; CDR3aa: CASSQDWGTYEQYF
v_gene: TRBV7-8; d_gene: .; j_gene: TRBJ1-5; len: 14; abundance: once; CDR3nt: TGTGCCAGCTGCGGCAAAGCGAGCAATCAGCCCCAGCATTTT; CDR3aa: CASCGKASNQPQHF
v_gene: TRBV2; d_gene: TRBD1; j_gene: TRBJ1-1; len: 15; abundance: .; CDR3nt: TGTGCCAGCAGCCGGGACAGCTCGATGAACACTGAAGCTTTCTTT; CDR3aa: CASSRDSSMNTEAFF
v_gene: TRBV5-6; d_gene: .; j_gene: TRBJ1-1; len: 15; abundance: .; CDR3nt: TGTGCCAGCAGCTTGTGGTGGGGGAGAGACACTGAAGCTTTCTTT; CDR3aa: CASSLWWGRDTEAFF
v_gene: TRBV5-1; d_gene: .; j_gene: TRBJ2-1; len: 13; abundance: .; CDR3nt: TGCGCCAGCAGCTTGGGGACTATCAATGAGCAGTTCTTC; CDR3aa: CASSLGTINEQFF
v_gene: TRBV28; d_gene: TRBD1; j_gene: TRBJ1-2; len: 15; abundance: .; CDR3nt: TGTGCCAGCAGCCCGGGGGACAGAACTAACTATGGCTACACCTTC; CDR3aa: CASSPGDRTNYGYTF
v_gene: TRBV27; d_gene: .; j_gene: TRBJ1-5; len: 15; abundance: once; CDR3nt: TGTGCCAGCAGTTCCCGGGCGGACCACAATCAGCCCCAGCATTTT; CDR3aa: CASSSRADHNQPQHF
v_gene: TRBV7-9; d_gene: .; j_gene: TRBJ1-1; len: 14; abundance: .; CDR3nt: TGTGCCAGCAGCTTAGATCTCGAGAACACTGAAGCTTTCTTT; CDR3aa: CASSLDLENTEAFF
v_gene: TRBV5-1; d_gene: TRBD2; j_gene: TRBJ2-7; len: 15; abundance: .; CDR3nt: TGCGCCAGCAGCTTGGTTAGCGGGGGGTCCTACGAGCAGTACTTC; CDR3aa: CASSLVSGGSYEQYF
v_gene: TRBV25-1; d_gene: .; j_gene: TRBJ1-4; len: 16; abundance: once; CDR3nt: TGTGCCAGCAGTGAATCGTCTGGAGAGGCTAATGAAAAACTGTTTTTT; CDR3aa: CASSESSGEANEKLFF
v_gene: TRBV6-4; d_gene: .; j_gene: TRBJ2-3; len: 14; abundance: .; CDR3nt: TGTGCCAGCAGGCCTCTTTCCGCGTCCGGTACGCAGTATTTT; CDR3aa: CASRPLSASGTQYF
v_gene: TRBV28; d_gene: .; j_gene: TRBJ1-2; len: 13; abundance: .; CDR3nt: TGTGCCAGCAGTTCGTCGACAGTATATGGCTACACCTTC; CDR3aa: CASSSSTVYGYTF
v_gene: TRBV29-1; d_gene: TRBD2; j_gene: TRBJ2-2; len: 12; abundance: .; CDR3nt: TGCAGCGGGAGAACTAGCGTCGGGGAGCTGTTTTTT; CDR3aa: CSGRTSVGELFF
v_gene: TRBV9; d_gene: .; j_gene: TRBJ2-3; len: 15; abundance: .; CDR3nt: TGTGCCAGCAGCATACAGGGAAGTATAACAGATACGCAGTATTTT; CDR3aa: CASSIQGSITDTQYF
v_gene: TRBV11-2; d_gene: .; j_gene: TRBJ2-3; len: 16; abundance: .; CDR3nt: TGTGCCAGCAGCTTAGGGACTCAGACTATCACAGATACGCAGTATTTT; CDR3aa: CASSLGTQTITDTQYF